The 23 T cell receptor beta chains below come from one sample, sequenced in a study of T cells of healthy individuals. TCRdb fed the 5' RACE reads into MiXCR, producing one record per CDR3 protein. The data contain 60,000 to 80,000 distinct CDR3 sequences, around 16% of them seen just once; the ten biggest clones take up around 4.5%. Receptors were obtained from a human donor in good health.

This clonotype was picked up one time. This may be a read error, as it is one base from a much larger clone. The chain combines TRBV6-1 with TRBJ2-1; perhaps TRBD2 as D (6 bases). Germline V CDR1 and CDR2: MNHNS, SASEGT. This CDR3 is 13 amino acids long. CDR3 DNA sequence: TGTGCCAGCAGTGATTCGCGGGGAGGTGAGAAGTTCTTC. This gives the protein CASSDSRGGEKFF.

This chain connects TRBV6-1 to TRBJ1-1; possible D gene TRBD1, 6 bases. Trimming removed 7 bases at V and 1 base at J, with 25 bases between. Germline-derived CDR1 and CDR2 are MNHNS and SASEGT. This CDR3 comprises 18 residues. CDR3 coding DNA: TGTGCCAGCACCCCACAGGGCCTTAACTCCCAAGGGAACACTGAAGCTTTCTTT. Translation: CASTPQGLNSQGNTEAFF.

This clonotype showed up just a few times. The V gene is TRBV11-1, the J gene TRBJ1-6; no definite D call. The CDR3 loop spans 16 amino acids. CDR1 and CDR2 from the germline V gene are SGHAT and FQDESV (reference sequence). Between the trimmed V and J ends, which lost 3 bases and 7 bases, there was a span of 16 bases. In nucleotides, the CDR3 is TGTGCCAGCAGCTTCGGCGACACTATTGGAAATTCACCCCTCCACTTT. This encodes CASSFGDTIGNSPLHF.

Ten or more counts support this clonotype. The CDR3 nucleotides read TGTGCCAGCAGCCCCTGGGGCGGAAGCGGCGGGGAGCTGTTTTTT. This sequence encodes CASSPWGGSGGELFF. V is TRBV7-2 and J is TRBJ2-2; perhaps D is TRBD1 or TRBD2 (5 bases each). The CDR3 consists of 15 residues. Trimming pared 5 bases from V and 7 bases from J, leaving 17 bases between. Germline loops: CDR1 SGHTA, CDR2 FQGNSA.

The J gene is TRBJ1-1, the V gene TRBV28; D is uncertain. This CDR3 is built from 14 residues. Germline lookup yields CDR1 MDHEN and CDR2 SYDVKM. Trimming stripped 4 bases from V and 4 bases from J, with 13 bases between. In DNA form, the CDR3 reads TGTGCCAGCAGTTCACTCGTTTTTTCCACTGAAGCTTTCTTT. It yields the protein CASSSLVFSTEAFF.

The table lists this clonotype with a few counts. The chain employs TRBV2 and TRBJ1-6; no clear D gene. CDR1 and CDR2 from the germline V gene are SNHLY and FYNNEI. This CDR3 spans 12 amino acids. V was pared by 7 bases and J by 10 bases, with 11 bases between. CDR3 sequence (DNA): TGTGCCAGCAACGGGGAGAGGTCACCCCTCCACTTT. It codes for CASNGERSPLHF.

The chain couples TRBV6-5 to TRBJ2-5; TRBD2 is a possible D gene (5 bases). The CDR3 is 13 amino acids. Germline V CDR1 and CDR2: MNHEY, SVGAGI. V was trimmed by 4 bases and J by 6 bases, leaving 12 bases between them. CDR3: CASSSAGRQTQYF. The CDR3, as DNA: TGTGCCAGCAGTTCTGCGGGCAGGCAGACCCAGTACTTC.

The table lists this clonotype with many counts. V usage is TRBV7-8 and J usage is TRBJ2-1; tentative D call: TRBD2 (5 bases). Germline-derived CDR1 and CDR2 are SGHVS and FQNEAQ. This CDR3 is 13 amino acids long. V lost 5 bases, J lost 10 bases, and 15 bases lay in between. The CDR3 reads CASSLIGLSEQFF. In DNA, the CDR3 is TGTGCCAGCAGCCTTATTGGACTTTCCGAGCAGTTCTTC.

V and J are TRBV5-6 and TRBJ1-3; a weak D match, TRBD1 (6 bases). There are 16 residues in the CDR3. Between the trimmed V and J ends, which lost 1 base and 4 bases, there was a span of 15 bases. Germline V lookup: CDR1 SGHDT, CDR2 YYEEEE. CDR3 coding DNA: TGTGCCAGCAGCTTGACCTTGGGGGCGGGCGGAAACACCATATATTTT. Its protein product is CASSLTLGAGGNTIYF. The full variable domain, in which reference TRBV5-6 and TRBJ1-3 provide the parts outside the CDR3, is DAGVTQSPTHLIKTRGQQVTLRCSPKSGHDTVSWYQQALGQGPQFIFQYYEEEERQRGNFPDRFSGHQFPNYSSELNVNALLLGDSALYLCASSLTLGAGGNTIYFGEGSWLTVV.

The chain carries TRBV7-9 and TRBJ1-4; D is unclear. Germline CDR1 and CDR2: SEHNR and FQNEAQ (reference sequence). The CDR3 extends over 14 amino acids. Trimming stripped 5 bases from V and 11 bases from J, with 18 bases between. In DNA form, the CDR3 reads TGTGCCAGCAGCCCGCGGTGGGCTGAAGAGAAACTGTTTTTT. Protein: CASSPRWAEEKLFF. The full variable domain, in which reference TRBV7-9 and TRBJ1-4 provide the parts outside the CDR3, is DTGVSQNPRHKITKRGQNVTFRCDPISEHNRLYWYRQTLGQGPEFLTYFQNEAQLEKSRLLSDRFSAERPKGSFSTLEIQRTEQGDSAMYLCASSPRWAEEKLFFGSGTQLSVL.

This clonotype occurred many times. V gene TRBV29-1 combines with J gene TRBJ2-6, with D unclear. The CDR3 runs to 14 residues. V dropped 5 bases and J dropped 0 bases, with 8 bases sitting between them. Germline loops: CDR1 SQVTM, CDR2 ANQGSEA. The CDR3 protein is CSVSGYSGANVLTF. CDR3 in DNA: TGCAGCGTTTCAGGTTACTCTGGGGCCAACGTCCTGACTTTC.

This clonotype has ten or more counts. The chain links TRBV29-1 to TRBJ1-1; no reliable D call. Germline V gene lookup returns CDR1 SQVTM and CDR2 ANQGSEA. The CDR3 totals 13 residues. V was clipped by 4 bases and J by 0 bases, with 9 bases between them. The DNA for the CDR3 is TGCAGCGTTGCGGGGTTGATGAACACTGAAGCTTTCTTT. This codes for CSVAGLMNTEAFF.

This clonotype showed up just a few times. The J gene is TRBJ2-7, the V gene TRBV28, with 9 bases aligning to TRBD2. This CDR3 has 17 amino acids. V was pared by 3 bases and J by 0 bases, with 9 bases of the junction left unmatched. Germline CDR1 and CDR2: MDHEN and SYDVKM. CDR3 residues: CASSLWLAGQSSYEQYF. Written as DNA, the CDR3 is TGTGCCAGCAGTTTGTGGCTAGCGGGGCAAAGCTCCTACGAGCAGTACTTC.

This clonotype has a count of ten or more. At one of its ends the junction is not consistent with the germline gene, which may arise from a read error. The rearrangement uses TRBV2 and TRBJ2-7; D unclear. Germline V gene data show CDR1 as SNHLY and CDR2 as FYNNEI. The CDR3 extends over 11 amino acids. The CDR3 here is CASSPGQPLHF. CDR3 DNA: TGTGCCAGCAGTCCCGGGCAGCCTCTTCACTTC.

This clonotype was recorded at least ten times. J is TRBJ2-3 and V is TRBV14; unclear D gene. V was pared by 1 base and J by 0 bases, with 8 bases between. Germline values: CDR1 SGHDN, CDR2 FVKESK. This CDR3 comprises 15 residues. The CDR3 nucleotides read TGTGCCAGCAGCCAAGGAACGGTTAGCACAGATACGCAGTATTTT. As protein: CASSQGTVSTDTQYF.

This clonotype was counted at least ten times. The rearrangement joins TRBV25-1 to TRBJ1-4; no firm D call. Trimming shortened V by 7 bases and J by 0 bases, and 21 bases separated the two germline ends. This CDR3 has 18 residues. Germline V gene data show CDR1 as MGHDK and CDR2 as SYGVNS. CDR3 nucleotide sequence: TGTGCCAGCATTCGACCGGGAGGCGGTAATGCAACTAATGAAAAACTGTTTTTT. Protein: CASIRPGGGNATNEKLFF. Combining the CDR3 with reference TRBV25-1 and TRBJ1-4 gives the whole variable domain EADIYQTPRYLVIGTGKKITLECSQTMGHDKMYWYQQDPGMELHLIHYSYGVNSTEKGDLSSESTVSRIRTEHFPLTLESARPSHTSQYLCASIRPGGGNATNEKLFFGSGTQLSVL.

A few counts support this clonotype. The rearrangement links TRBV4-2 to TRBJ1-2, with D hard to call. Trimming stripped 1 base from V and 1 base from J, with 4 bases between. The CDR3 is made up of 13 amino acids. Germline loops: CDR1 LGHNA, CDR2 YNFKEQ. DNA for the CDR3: TGTGCCAGCAGCCAAGCGTTTAACTATGGCTACACCTTC. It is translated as CASSQAFNYGYTF.

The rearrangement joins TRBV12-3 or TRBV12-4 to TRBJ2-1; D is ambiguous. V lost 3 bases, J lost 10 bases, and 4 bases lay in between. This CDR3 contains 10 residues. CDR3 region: CASSFREQFF. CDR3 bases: TGTGCCAGCAGTTTCAGGGAGCAGTTCTTC.

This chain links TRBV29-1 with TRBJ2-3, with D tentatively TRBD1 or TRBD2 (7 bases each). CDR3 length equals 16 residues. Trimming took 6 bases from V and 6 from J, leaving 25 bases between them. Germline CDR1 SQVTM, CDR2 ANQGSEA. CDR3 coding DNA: TGCAGCGTCGTGGAGGGGGGGGACAGTCCGCGGGATACGCAGTATTTT. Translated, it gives CSVVEGGDSPRDTQYF.

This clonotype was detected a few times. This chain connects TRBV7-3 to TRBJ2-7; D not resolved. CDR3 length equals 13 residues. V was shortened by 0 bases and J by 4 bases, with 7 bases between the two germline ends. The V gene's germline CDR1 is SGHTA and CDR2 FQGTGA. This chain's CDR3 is CASSLTGQYEQYF. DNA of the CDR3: TGTGCCAGCAGCTTAACTGGGCAGTACGAGCAGTACTTC.

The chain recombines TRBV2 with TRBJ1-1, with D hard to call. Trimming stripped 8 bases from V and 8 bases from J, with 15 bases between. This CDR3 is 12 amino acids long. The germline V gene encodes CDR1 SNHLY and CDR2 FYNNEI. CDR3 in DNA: TGTGCCAGCGTGATAGCAAACTCAGAAGCTTTCTTT. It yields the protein CASVIANSEAFF.

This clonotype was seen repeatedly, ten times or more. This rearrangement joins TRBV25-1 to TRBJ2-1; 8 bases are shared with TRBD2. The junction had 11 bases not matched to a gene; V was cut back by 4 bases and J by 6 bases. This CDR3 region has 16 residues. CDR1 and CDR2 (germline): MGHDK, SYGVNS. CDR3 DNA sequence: TGTGCCAGCAGTGCCCTCCTTAGCGGGGCAAGCAATGAGCAGTTCTTC. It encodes CASSALLSGASNEQFF.

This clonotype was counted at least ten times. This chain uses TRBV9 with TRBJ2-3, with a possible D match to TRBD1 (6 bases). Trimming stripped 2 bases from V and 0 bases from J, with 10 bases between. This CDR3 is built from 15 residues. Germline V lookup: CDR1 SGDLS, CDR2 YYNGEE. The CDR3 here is CASSVTGRSTDTQYF. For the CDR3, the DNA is TGTGCCAGCAGCGTTACAGGGAGAAGCACAGATACGCAGTATTTT.